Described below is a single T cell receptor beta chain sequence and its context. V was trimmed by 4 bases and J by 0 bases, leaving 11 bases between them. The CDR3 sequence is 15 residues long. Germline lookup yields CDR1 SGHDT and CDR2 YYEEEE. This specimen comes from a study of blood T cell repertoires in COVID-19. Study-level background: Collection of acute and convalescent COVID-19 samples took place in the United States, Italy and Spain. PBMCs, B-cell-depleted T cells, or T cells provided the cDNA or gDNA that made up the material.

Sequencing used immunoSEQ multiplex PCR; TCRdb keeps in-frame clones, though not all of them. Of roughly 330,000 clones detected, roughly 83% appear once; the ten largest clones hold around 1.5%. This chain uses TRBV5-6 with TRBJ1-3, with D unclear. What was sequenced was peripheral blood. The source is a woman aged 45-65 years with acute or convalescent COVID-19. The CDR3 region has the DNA TGTGCCAGCAGCCCCTACGGTGACTCTGGAAACACCATATATTTT. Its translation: CASSPYGDSGNTIYF.